One and the same sample provided the 6 T cell receptor beta chains below, sequenced in a study of T cells in Graves' hyperthyroidism and ophthalmopathy. There were TCR beta CDR3 regions amplified from RNA transcripts. HTBI primers drove first-round RT-PCR of the TCR CDR3. TCRdb fed the multiplex PCR reads into MiXCR, producing one record per CDR3 protein. The sample consists of hundreds of thousands of distinct CDR3 sequences, around 15% of them appearing once. Sequenced: blood. The receptors shown here come from a woman younger than 30 with Graves' hyperthyroidism.

This clonotype was counted ten times or more. This rearrangement joins TRBV7-8 to TRBJ2-5; 11 bases are a match to TRBD2. This CDR3 spans 16 amino acids. CDR1 and CDR2 from the germline V gene are SGHVS and FQNEAQ. V was clipped by 4 bases and J by 2 bases; unmatched bases: 6. The CDR3 nucleotides read TGTGCCAGCAGCTACCCGGGACTAGCGGCGCAAGAGACCCAGTACTTC. This codes for CASSYPGLAAQETQYF.

On this clonotype: Because it lacks the conserved phenylalanine or tryptophan at the end, this CDR3 is likely a read error. The V and J genes are TRBV4-1 and TRBJ1-2; tentatively, D is TRBD1 (5 bases). The CDR3 totals 13 residues. In germline, CDR1 is MGHRA, CDR2 YSYEKL. V dropped 4 bases and J dropped 0 bases, with 6 bases sitting between them. CDR3 in DNA: TGCGCCAGCAGCCGGGGGTCTAACTATGGCTACACCCTC. This sequence encodes CASSRGSNYGYTL.

This clonotype has at least ten counts. In nucleotides, the CDR3 is TGCGCCAGCAGCCAAGAAGAGGCGGGATCCTACGAGCAGTACTTC. Protein: CASSQEEAGSYEQYF. The V and J genes are TRBV4-1 and TRBJ2-7, with D perhaps matching TRBD2 (6 bases). The CDR3 totals 15 residues. Germline loops: CDR1 MGHRA, CDR2 YSYEKL. V gave up 0 bases and J gave up 1 base, with 10 bases separating them.

This clonotype appeared many times. The chain employs TRBV10-3 and TRBJ1-1; D is unclear. The CDR3 is made up of 15 amino acids. Germline lookup yields CDR1 ENHRY and CDR2 SYGVKD. Trimming pared 3 bases from V and 2 bases from J, leaving 13 bases between. DNA of the CDR3: TGTGCCATCAGTGATCGGGGAGGCGGAAACACTGAAGCTTTCTTT. This encodes CAISDRGGGNTEAFF.

This clonotype was recorded many times. The CDR3 DNA reads as TGTGCCTGGAGCGCATCACCGGGACAGGACAAAAACATTCAGTACTTC. This gives the protein CAWSASPGQDKNIQYF. V and J are TRBV30 and TRBJ2-4; 8 nucleotides agree with TRBD1. Trimming removed 3 bases from V and 3 bases from J; junction bases left unmatched: 10. The CDR3 has 16 amino acids. Germline lookup yields CDR1 GTSNPN and CDR2 SVGIG (reference sequence). Full variable domain (rest looked up from reference TRBV30 and TRBJ2-4): SQTIHQWPATLVQPVGSPLSLECTVEGTSNPNLYWYRQAAGRGLQLLFYSVGIGQISSEVPQNLSASRPQDRQFILSSKKLLLSDSGFYLCAWSASPGQDKNIQYFGAGTRLSVL.

There are many counts of this clonotype. The J gene is TRBJ1-2, the V gene TRBV10-3; D is uncertain. Germline V CDR1 and CDR2: ENHRY, SYGVKD. The CDR3 runs 11 residues. Trimming took 4 bases from V and 8 from J, leaving 8 bases between them. Here the CDR3 reads CAISGQAGYTF. The CDR3 region has the DNA TGTGCCATCAGTGGTCAAGCGGGCTACACCTTC.